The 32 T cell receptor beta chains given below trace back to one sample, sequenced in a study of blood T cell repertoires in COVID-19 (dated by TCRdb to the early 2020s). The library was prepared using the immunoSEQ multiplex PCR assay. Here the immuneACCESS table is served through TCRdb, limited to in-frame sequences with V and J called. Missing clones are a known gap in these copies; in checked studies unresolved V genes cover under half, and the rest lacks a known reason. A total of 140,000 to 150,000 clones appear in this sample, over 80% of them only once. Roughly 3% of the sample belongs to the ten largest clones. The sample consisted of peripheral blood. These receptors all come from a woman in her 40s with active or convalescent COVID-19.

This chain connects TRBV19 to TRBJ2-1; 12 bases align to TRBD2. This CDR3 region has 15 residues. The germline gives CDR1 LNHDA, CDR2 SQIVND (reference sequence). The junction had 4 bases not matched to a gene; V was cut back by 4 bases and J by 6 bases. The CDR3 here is CASSSWTSGTNEQFF. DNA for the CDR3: TGTGCCAGTAGTAGTTGGACTAGCGGGACCAATGAGCAGTTCTTC.

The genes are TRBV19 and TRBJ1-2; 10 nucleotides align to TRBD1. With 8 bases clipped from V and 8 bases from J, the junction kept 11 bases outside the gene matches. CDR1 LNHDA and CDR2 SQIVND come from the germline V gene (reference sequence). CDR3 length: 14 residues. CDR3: CASSWTGGSRGYTF. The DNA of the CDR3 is TGTGCCAGTTCCTGGACAGGGGGATCGCGGGGCTACACCTTC.

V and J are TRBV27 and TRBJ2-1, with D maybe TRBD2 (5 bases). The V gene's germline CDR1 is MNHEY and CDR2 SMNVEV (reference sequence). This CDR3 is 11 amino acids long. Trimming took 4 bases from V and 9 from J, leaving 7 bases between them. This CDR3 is CASSSRGEQFF. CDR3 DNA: TGTGCCAGCAGTTCCCGGGGTGAGCAGTTCTTC.

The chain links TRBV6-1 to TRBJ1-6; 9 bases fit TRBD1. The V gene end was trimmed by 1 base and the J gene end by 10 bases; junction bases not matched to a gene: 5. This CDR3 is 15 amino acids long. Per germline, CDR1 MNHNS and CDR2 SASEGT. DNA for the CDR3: TGTGCCAGCAGTGAAGTGGGACAGGGCTTCTCACCCCTCCACTTT. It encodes CASSEVGQGFSPLHF.

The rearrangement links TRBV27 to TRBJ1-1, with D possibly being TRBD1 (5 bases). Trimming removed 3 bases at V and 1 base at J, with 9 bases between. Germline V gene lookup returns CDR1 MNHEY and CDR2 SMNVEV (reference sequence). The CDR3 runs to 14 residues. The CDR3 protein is CASSFRDGNTEAFF. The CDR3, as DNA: TGTGCCAGCAGTTTCAGGGATGGGAACACTGAAGCTTTCTTT.

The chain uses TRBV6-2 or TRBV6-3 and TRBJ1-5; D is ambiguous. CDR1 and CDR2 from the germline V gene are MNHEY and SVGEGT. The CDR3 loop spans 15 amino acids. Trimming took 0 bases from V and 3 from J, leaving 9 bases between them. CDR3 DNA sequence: TGTGCCAGCAGTTACTCCTGGGCCCTCAATCAGCCCCAGCATTTT. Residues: CASSYSWALNQPQHF.

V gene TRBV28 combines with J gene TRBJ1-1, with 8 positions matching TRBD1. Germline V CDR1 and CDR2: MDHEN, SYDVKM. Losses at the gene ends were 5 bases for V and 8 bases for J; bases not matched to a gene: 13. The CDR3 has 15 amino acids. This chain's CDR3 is CASSTRQGPLSEAFF. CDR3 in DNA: TGTGCCAGCAGTACCCGACAGGGGCCGCTATCCGAAGCTTTCTTT.

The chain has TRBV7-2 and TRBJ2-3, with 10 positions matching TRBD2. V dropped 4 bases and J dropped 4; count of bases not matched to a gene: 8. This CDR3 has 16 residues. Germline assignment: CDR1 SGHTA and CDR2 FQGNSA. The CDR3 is CASSSKRGGRADTQYF. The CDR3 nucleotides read TGTGCCAGCAGCTCCAAGCGGGGGGGCCGGGCAGATACGCAGTATTTT.

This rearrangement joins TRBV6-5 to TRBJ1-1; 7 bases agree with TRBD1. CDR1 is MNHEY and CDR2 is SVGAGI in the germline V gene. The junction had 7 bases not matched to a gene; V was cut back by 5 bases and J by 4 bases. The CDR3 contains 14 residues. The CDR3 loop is CASSNGAGGTEAFF. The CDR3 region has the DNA TGTGCCAGCAGTAACGGGGCAGGGGGCACTGAAGCTTTCTTT.

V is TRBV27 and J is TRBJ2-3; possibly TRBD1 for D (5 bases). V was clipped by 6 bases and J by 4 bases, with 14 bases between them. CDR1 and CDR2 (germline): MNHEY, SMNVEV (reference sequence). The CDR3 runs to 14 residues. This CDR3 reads CASRRGSVSDTQYF. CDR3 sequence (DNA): TGTGCCAGCAGAAGGGGCAGTGTATCAGATACGCAGTATTTT.

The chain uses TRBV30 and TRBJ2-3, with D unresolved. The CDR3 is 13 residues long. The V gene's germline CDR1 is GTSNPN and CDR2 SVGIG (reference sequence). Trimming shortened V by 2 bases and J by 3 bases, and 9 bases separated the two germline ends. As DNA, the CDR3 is TGTGCCTGGAGTTATACTATAACAGATACGCAGTATTTT. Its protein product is CAWSYTITDTQYF.

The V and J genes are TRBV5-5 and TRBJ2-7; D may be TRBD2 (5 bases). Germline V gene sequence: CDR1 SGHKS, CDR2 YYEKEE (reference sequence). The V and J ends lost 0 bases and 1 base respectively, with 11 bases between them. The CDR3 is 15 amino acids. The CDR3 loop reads CASSLAYRTSYEQYF. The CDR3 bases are TGTGCCAGCAGCTTGGCCTATCGGACTTCCTACGAGCAGTACTTC.

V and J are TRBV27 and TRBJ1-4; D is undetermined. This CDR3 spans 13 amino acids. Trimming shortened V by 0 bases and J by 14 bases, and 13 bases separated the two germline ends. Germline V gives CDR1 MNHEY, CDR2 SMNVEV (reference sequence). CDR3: CASSLSAGRGLFF. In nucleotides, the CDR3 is TGTGCCAGCAGTTTATCCGCAGGTCGAGGGCTGTTTTTT. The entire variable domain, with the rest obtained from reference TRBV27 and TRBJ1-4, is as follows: EAQVTQNPRYLITVTGKKLTVTCSQNMNHEYMSWYRQDPGLGLRQIYYSMNVEVTDKGDVPEGYKVSRKEKRNFPLILESPSPNQTSLYFCASSLSAGRGLFFGSGTQLSVL.

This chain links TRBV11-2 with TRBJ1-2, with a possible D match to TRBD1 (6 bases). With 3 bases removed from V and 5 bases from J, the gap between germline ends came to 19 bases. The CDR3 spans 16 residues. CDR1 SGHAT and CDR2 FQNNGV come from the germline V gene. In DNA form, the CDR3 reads TGTGCCAGCAGCTTTCCGGGGGGCGACGTTTCGTATGGCTACACCTTC. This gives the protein CASSFPGGDVSYGYTF.

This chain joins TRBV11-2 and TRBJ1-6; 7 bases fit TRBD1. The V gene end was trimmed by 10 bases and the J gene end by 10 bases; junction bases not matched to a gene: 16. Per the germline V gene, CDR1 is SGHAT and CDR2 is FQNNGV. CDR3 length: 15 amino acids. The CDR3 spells CATRPRVRGDSPLHF. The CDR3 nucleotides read TGTGCCACCCGCCCCCGAGTCAGGGGGGACTCACCCCTCCACTTT.

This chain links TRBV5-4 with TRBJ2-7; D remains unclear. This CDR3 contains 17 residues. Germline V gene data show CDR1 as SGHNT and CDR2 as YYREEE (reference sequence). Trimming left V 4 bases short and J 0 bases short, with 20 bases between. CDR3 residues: CASSPGAGTESSYEQYF. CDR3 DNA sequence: TGTGCCAGCAGCCCCGGTGCTGGTACGGAGAGCTCCTACGAGCAGTACTTC.

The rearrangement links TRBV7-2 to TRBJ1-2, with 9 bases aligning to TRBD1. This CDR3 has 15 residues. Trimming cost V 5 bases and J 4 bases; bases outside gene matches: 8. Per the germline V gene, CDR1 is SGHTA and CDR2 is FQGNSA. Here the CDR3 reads CASSPQTGGIYGYTF. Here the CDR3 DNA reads TGTGCCAGCAGCCCGCAGACAGGGGGGATCTATGGCTACACCTTC.

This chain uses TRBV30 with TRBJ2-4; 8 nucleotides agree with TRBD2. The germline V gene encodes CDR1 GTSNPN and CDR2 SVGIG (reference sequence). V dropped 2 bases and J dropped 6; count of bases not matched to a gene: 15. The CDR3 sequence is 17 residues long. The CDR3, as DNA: TGTGCCTGGAGTTCACCCCCGGGCGGGGGGACCTTAAACATTCAGTACTTC. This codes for CAWSSPPGGGTLNIQYF.

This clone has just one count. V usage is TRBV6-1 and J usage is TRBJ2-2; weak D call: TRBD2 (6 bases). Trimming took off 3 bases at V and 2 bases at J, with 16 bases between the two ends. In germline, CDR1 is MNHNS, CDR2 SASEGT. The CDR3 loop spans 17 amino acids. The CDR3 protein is CASSEAWGTVNTGELFF. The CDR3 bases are TGTGCCAGCAGTGAGGCGTGGGGGACTGTTAACACCGGGGAGCTGTTTTTT.

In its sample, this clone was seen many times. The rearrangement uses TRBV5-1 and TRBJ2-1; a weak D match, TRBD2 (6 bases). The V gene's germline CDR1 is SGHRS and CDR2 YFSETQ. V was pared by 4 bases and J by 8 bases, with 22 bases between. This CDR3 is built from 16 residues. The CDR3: CASSLGSTTGVDEQFF. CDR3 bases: TGCGCCAGCAGCCTTGGATCAACGACGGGGGTGGATGAGCAGTTCTTC. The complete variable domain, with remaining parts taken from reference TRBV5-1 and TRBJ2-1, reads KAGVTQTPRYLIKTRGQQVTLSCSPISGHRSVSWYQQTPGQGLQFLFEYFSETQRNKGNFPGRFSGRQFSNSRSEMNVSTLELGDSALYLCASSLGSTTGVDEQFFGPGTRLTVL.

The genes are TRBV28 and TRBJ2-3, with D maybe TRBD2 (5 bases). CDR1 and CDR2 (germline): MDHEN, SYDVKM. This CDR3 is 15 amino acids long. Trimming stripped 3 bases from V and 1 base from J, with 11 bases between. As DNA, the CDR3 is TGTGCCAGCAGTTTGCCCCTACTAGGCACAGATACGCAGTATTTT. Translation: CASSLPLLGTDTQYF. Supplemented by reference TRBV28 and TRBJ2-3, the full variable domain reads DVKVTQSSRYLVKRTGEKVFLECVQDMDHENMFWYRQDPGLGLRLIYFSYDVKMKEKGDIPEGYSVSREKKERFSLILESASTNQTSMYLCASSLPLLGTDTQYFGPGTRLTVL.

CDR3 sequence reads: CASSPVGGIGEKLFF. The CDR3 DNA is TGTGCCAGCAGCCCGGTTGGAGGGATAGGAGAAAAACTGTTTTTT. The rearrangement uses TRBV11-2 and TRBJ1-4; the D is unclear. V was pared by 5 bases and J by 8 bases, with 18 bases between. The CDR3 has 15 amino acids. Germline CDR1 is SGHAT and CDR2 is FQNNGV.

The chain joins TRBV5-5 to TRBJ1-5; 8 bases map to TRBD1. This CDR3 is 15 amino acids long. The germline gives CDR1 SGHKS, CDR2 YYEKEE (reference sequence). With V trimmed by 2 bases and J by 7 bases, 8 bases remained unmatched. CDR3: CASSLFQGATQPQHF. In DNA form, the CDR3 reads TGTGCCAGCAGCTTATTCCAGGGGGCGACCCAGCCCCAGCATTTT.

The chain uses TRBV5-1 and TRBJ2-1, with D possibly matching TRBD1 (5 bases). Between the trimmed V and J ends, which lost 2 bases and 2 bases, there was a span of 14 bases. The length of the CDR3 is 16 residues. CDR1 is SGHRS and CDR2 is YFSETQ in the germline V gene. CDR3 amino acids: CASSLDAGAAYNEQFF. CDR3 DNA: TGCGCCAGCAGCTTAGATGCTGGGGCCGCCTACAATGAGCAGTTCTTC.

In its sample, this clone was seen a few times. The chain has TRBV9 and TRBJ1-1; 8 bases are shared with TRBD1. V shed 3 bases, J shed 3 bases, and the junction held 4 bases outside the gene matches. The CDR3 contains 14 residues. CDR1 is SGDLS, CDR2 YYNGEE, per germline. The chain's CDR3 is CASSAQTGDTEAFF. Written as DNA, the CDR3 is TGTGCCAGCAGCGCTCAGACAGGGGACACTGAAGCTTTCTTT.

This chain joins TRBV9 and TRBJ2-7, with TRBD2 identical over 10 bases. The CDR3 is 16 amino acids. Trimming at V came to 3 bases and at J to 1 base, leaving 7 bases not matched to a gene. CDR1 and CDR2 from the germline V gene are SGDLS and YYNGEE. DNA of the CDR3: TGTGCCAGCAGCGAGGGAGCGGGAGGGTTATCCTACGAGCAGTACTTC. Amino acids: CASSEGAGGLSYEQYF.

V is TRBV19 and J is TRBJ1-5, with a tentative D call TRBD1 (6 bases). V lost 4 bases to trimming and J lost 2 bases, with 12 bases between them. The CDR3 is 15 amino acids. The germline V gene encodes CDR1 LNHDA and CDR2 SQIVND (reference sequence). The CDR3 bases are TGTGCCAGTAGTACCCTCCGACAGGGCAATCAGCCCCAGCATTTT. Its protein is CASSTLRQGNQPQHF.

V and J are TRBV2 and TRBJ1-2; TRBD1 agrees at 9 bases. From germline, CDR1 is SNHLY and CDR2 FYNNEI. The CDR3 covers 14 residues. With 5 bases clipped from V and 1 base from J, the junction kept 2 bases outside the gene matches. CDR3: CASSLDRGNYGYTF. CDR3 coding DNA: TGTGCCAGCAGTCTGGACAGGGGTAACTATGGCTACACCTTC. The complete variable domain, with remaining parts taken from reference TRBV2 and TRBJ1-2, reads EPEVTQTPSHQVTQMGQEVILRCVPISNHLYFYWYRQILGQKVEFLVSFYNNEISEKSEIFDDQFSVERPDGSNFTLKIRSTKLEDSAMYFCASSLDRGNYGYTFGSGTRLTVV.

CDR3 nucleotide sequence: TGTGCCAGCAGCCGCAGGGAAAATCAGCCCCAGCATTTT. As protein: CASSRRENQPQHF. The chain links TRBV6-5 to TRBJ1-5, with D perhaps matching TRBD1 (5 bases). The length of the CDR3 is 13 residues. Trimming took off 6 bases at V and 4 bases at J, with 10 bases between the two ends. The V gene's germline CDR1 is MNHEY and CDR2 SVGAGI.

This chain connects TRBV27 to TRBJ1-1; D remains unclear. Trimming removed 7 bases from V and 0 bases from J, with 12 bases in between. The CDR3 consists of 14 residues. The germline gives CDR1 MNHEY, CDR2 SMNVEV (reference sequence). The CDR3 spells CASTSSLVNTEAFF. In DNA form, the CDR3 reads TGTGCCAGCACCTCTAGTTTGGTGAACACTGAAGCTTTCTTT.

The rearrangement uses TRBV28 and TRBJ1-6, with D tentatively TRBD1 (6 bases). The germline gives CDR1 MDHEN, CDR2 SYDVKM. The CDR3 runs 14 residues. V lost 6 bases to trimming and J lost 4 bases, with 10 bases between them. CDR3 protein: CASRTQGYNSPLHF. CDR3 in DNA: TGTGCCAGCAGGACTCAGGGGTATAATTCACCCCTCCACTTT.

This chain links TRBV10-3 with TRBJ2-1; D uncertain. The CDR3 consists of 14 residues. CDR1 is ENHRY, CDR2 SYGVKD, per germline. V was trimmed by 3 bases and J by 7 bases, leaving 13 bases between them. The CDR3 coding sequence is TGTGCCATCAGTGATGGCAGCCCGGAGAATGAGCAGTTCTTC. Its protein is CAISDGSPENEQFF.